This T cell receptor (beta chain) appears in the sequencing data of a study of cytomegalovirus exposure and HLA in healthy donors. Whole-study context: The use of the same platform for the approximately 130 validation repertoires and the approximately 730 first-cohort repertoires was reported by a later analysis.

Comments on this clone: What it recognizes is unknown.

Profiled with immunoSEQ multiplex PCR; TCRdb holds only in-frame clones, not every one. The profile shows fewer than 200,000 clones, under 90% of them singletons. There are 14 residues in the CDR3. The ends were cut back, 0 bases at V and 1 base at J, with 7 bases in the middle. The germline V gene encodes CDR1 SGDLS and CDR2 YYNGEE. Study conclusions and caveats: Cytomegalovirus association was listed for about 180 TCR beta chains. The classifier reportedly diagnosed cytomegalovirus status with high sensitivity and specificity.

The J gene is TRBJ1-1, the V gene TRBV9; the D gene is possibly TRBD1 (5 bases). This receptor was taken from a man younger than 30 in good health and CMV-seropositive. Sequencing was performed on PBMCs. This CDR3 reads CASSVGRENTEAFF. CDR3 sequence (DNA): TGTGCCAGCAGCGTAGGCAGGGAGAACACTGAAGCTTTCTTT. Based on the CDR3 plus reference TRBV9 and TRBJ1-1, the full variable domain is DSGVTQTPKHLITATGQRVTLRCSPRSGDLSVYWYQQSLDQGLQFLIQYYNGEERAKGNILERFSAQQFPDLHSELNLSSLELGDSALYFCASSVGRENTEAFFGQGTRLTVV.